A selection of T cell receptor beta chains follows, all from one sample in a study of cytomegalovirus exposure and HLA in healthy donors. The repertoire was sequenced with immunoSEQ multiplex PCR; TCRdb's copy has only in-frame clones and lacks some. The table includes some 170,000 clones, about 81% detected once. Sequenced: PBMCs. The receptor set was obtained from a woman in her thirties in good health and CMV-seronegative. Both conserved end residues are part of each CDR3. D genes are given only for firm matches. Size tells how often a clone was seen (once, few, many) or the class of an expanded clone, and some rows leave it out.

j_call d_call v_call clone_size cdr3_nt cdr3_aa
TRBJ1-5 NA TRBV6-1 few TGTGCCAGCGGTGACAGGTACAATCAGCCCCAGCATTTT CASGDRYNQPQHF
TRBJ2-2 NA TRBV28 NA TGTGCCAGCACCAGGTCGAGCACCGGGGAGCTGTTTTTT CASTRSSTGELFF
TRBJ2-3 TRBD2 TRBV7-9 NA TGTTCCAGCAGCGAAGTAGCGGGAGGGCCCTCGCGCACAGATACGCAGTATTTT CSSSEVAGGPSRTDTQYF
TRBJ2-1 TRBD2 TRBV5-1 NA TGCGCCAGCAGCTTTGGGGAGCGGGGGGGCGATGAGCAGTTCTTC CASSFGERGGDEQFF
TRBJ1-1 NA TRBV28 few TGTGCCAGCAGACGAGACACTGAAGCTTTCTTT CASRRDTEAFF
TRBJ2-1 NA TRBV21-1 NA TGTGCCAGCAGCAAAGAAAATGGCAGAAACAGCTCCTACAATGAGCAGTTCTTC CASSKENGRNSSYNEQFF
TRBJ1-2 NA TRBV5-1 NA TGCGCCAGCAGCTTGGTCGGGGTGGAAGGCGGCTACACCTTC CASSLVGVEGGYTF
TRBJ2-1 TRBD2 TRBV6-5 NA TGTGCCAGCACCATAGCGGGGGGGAATTACAATGAGCAGTTCTTC CASTIAGGNYNEQFF
TRBJ2-7 NA TRBV10-2 NA TGCGCCACCCTATCGCGGGGCGCGGTCGGCGAGCAGTACTTC CATLSRGAVGEQYF
TRBJ2-3 TRBD2 TRBV7-6 NA TGTGCCAGCAGCTTCGATCCTAGCGGTAGCACAGATACGCAGTATTTT CASSFDPSGSTDTQYF
TRBJ2-7 TRBD2 TRBV15 NA TGTGCCACCAGCCTGAACCGGGGGGACGCCTACGAGCAGTACTTC CATSLNRGDAYEQYF
TRBJ2-1 NA TRBV7-9 NA TGTGCCAGCCTAGGGGGTATCTACAATGAGCAGTTCTTC CASLGGIYNEQFF
TRBJ2-1 NA TRBV5-1 once TGCGCCAGCAGCTTGGCCACTTATGGAGCATACAATGAGCAGTTCTTC CASSLATYGAYNEQFF
TRBJ1-2 NA TRBV9 NA TGTGCCAGCAGCGTAGCTATCGGGAGGAGTGGTGATGGCTACACCTTC CASSVAIGRSGDGYTF
TRBJ1-2 TRBD1 TRBV28 NA TGTGCCAGCAGTAGCGGGACAGGTTCGGGGTATGGCTACACCTTC CASSSGTGSGYGYTF
TRBJ2-1 TRBD2 TRBV6-6 once TGTGCCAGCACGCCGGGACTAGCGTGGAATGAGCAGTTCTTC CASTPGLAWNEQFF
TRBJ1-2 NA TRBV19 NA TGTGCCAGTAGTAGAGGTGTCGGAAAACACCTCTATGGCTACACCTTC CASSRGVGKHLYGYTF
TRBJ2-6 NA TRBV11-2 NA TGTGCCAGCCCTGTCGGCTCTGGGGCCAACGTCCTGACTTTC CASPVGSGANVLTF
TRBJ1-1 NA TRBV6-6 few TGTGCCAGCAGTGGACAGCAAGGGGACACTGAAGCTTTCTTT CASSGQQGDTEAFF
TRBJ2-1 TRBD2 TRBV19 NA TGTGCCAGTAGCATGGGACTAGCTCAGGACAATGAGCAGTTCTTC CASSMGLAQDNEQFF